A selection of T cell receptor beta chains follows, all from one sample in a study of relationships among human T cell subsets. Each CDR3 protein gets one entry after TCRdb re-called the multiplex PCR reads with MiXCR. The sample gives about 5,500 distinct CDR3 sequences, about 68% of which show up once; 57% is in the top ten. The specimen sequenced was CD8+ T cells sorted from blood. These receptors originate from a man in his forties in good health. CDR3s include the opening cysteine and the closing phenylalanine or tryptophan. D genes are given only for firm matches. Rows give clone size only sometimes, using once, few, many, or a class for an expanded clone.

abundance	v_gene	d_gene	j_gene	CDR3aa	CDR3nt
-	TRBV3-1	TRBD2	TRBJ2-1	CASSQGPSGDRWSNEQFF	TGTGCCAGCAGCCAAGGCCCCAGCGGGGACCGCTGGAGCAATGAGCAGTTCTTC
once	TRBV11-2	-	TRBJ2-7	CASSLVSGDYEQYF	TGTGCCAGCAGCTTAGTTTCAGGGGACTACGAGCAGTACTTC
once	TRBV11-2	-	TRBJ1-5	CASSLVAGNQPQHF	TGTGCCAGCAGCTTAGTCGCGGGCAATCAGCCCCAGCATTTT
-	TRBV11-2	-	TRBJ2-1	CASSEVYNEQFF	TGTGCCAGCAGCGAGGTCTACAATGAGCAGTTCTTC
few	TRBV19	-	TRBJ2-5	CASSIHRNQETQYF	TGTGCCAGTAGTATTCACAGGAACCAAGAGACCCAGTACTTC
-	TRBV29-1	TRBD2	TRBJ2-1	CSVEVGTSGSNEQFF	TGCAGCGTTGAAGTCGGGACTAGCGGGAGCAATGAGCAGTTCTTC
-	TRBV5-1	TRBD2	TRBJ2-1	CASSLTSGGTYNEQFF	TGCGCCAGCAGCTTAACTAGCGGGGGGACCTACAATGAGCAGTTCTTC
few	TRBV2	-	TRBJ1-2	CASKDGNYGYTF	TGTGCCAGCAAAGACGGAAACTATGGCTACACCTTC
-	TRBV12-3/TRBV12-4	-	TRBJ1-4	CASISPGGEKLFF	TGTGCCAGCATCAGCCCCGGGGGTGAAAAACTGTTTTTT
-	TRBV29-1	-	TRBJ2-5	CSLRWVDEETQYF	TGCAGCTTGCGTTGGGTGGACGAAGAGACCCAGTACTTC
-	TRBV6-5	TRBD2	TRBJ2-3	CASSMGLAQQDTQYF	TGTGCCAGCAGTATGGGACTAGCCCAGCAAGATACGCAGTATTTT
-	TRBV20-1	-	TRBJ2-2	CSATRPNTGELFF	TGCAGTGCTACCCGGCCGAACACCGGGGAGCTGTTTTTT
-	TRBV11-2	-	TRBJ2-7	CASSLVWLGSREQYF	TGTGCCAGCAGCTTAGTCTGGCTGGGTTCGCGGGAGCAGTACTTC
-	TRBV5-4	TRBD2	TRBJ2-7	CASSFGLAGEQYF	TGCGCCAGCAGCTTCGGACTAGCGGGTGAGCAGTACTTC
-	TRBV29-1	-	TRBJ2-1	CSVGTGISGYNEQFF	TGCAGCGTTGGCACCGGGATTAGCGGATACAATGAGCAGTTCTTC
-	TRBV6-5	TRBD1	TRBJ1-1	CASSVSRDRGTFEAFF	TGTGCCAGCAGTGTGTCGCGGGACAGGGGTACATTTGAAGCTTTCTTT
-	TRBV5-5	TRBD1	TRBJ2-3	CASSQGQVLTDTQYF	TGTGCCAGCAGCCAGGGACAGGTCCTCACAGATACGCAGTATTTT
few	TRBV4-1	-	TRBJ1-5	CASSQDSGYYQPQHF	TGCGCCAGCAGCCAAGACTCAGGGTACTATCAGCCCCAGCATTTT
-	TRBV6-6	TRBD2	TRBJ2-3	CASSYEAGVADTQYF	TGTGCCAGCAGTTACGAAGCGGGGGTCGCAGATACGCAGTATTTT
-	TRBV7-9	-	TRBJ1-1	CASLGLDPEAFF	TGTGCCAGCTTAGGCCTGGACCCTGAAGCTTTCTTT
medium-sized	TRBV20-1	-	TRBJ2-5	CSASVGVDLETQYF	TGCAGTGCTAGCGTCGGCGTGGACCTAGAGACCCAGTACTTC
-	TRBV12-3/TRBV12-4	-	TRBJ2-7	CASTRTGEQYF	TGTGCCAGCACCCGGACCGGGGAGCAGTACTTC
-	TRBV27	-	TRBJ1-2	CASSLFGADGYTF	TGTGCCAGCAGTTTATTCGGGGCCGATGGCTACACCTTC
-	TRBV28	-	TRBJ2-1	CASSLVGTRYNEQFF	TGTGCCAGCAGTTTAGTCGGGACGCGATACAATGAGCAGTTCTTC
few	TRBV14	-	TRBJ1-2	CASSQGAGEYGYTF	TGTGCCAGCAGCCAAGGGGCAGGGGAATATGGCTACACCTTC
-	TRBV7-9	TRBD1	TRBJ2-1	CASSEPQGAVDNEQFF	TGTGCCAGCAGCGAGCCTCAGGGGGCTGTAGACAATGAGCAGTTCTTC
-	TRBV18	-	TRBJ2-5	CASSPYGETQYF	TGTGCCAGCTCACCCTATGGAGAGACCCAGTACTTC
-	TRBV11-2	-	TRBJ2-1	CASSLDVGGEDEQFF	TGTGCCAGCAGCTTAGATGTAGGGGGTGAGGATGAGCAGTTCTTC
few	TRBV19	-	TRBJ1-1	CASRGVHTEAFF	TGTGCCAGTAGAGGGGTCCATACTGAAGCTTTCTTT
-	TRBV5-5	-	TRBJ2-3	CASPGASASTDTQYF	TGTGCCAGCCCCGGGGCGTCCGCTAGCACAGATACGCAGTATTTT
-	TRBV7-9	-	TRBJ2-1	CASTLGSDNEQFF	TGTGCCAGCACCCTCGGGTCAGACAATGAGCAGTTCTTC
-	TRBV12-3/TRBV12-4	-	TRBJ2-1	CASIPPGGNEQFF	TGTGCCAGCATCCCCCCGGGCGGCAATGAGCAGTTCTTC
-	TRBV7-9	-	TRBJ2-5	CASSLLIGDGETQYF	TGTGCCAGCAGCCTCCTAATTGGGGATGGGGAGACCCAGTACTTC
-	TRBV6-5	-	TRBJ2-5	CATDQTAGSQETQYF	TGTGCCACCGACCAGACTGCAGGGAGCCAAGAGACCCAGTACTTC
-	TRBV27	-	TRBJ2-3	CASTPGTASTDTQYF	TGTGCCAGCACCCCCGGGACGGCGAGCACAGATACGCAGTATTTT
-	TRBV27	TRBD2	TRBJ2-7	CASINLAGTYEQYF	TGTGCCAGCATTAATCTAGCGGGTACCTACGAGCAGTACTTC
-	TRBV11-2	-	TRBJ2-5	CASSLNTGPKYF	TGTGCCAGCAGCTTAAATACCGGGCCAAAGTACTTC
-	TRBV5-4	-	TRBJ2-5	CASSLALEQETQYF	TGTGCCAGCAGCTTGGCTTTAGAGCAAGAGACCCAGTACTTC
-	TRBV6-5	TRBD2	TRBJ2-1	CASSYTSGSGEEQFF	TGTGCCAGCAGTTACACTAGCGGGAGTGGAGAAGAGCAGTTCTTC
-	TRBV27	-	TRBJ2-1	CASSSRGFNEQFF	TGTGCCAGCAGTTCAAGAGGATTCAATGAGCAGTTCTTC
-	TRBV20-1	TRBD2	TRBJ2-1	CSASTSGSFEQFF	TGCAGTGCTAGTACTAGCGGGAGTTTTGAGCAGTTCTTC
-	TRBV12-3/TRBV12-4	-	TRBJ2-2	CASRGSDSSLGGELFF	TGTGCCAGCAGGGGGTCGGATAGCAGCCTCGGCGGGGAGCTGTTTTTT
-	TRBV6-4	-	TRBJ1-5	CASSDSYSNQPQHF	TGTGCCAGCAGTGACTCATATAGCAATCAGCCCCAGCATTTT
once	TRBV11-2	-	TRBJ2-5	CASSSDVAIRVETQYF	TGTGCCAGCAGCTCCGATGTGGCTATAAGGGTAGAGACCCAGTACTTC
medium-sized	TRBV11-2	-	TRBJ2-1	CASSPEGLKYNEQFF	TGTGCCAGCAGCCCGGAGGGACTTAAATACAATGAGCAGTTCTTC
-	TRBV28	-	TRBJ1-1	CASSQQGTEAFF	TGTGCCAGCAGTCAACAGGGTACTGAAGCTTTCTTT
few	TRBV4-2	TRBD2	TRBJ2-7	CASSQGTSGSGWEEQYF	TGTGCCAGCAGCCAAGGGACTAGCGGGAGCGGCTGGGAAGAGCAGTACTTC
-	TRBV28	-	TRBJ1-5	CASSFPTGPGGRDQPQHF	TGTGCCAGCAGTTTCCCAACCGGACCCGGGGGTAGGGATCAGCCCCAGCATTTT
few	TRBV11-2	-	TRBJ1-2	CASSLPSGEGVWGYTF	TGTGCCAGCAGCTTACCCTCGGGCGAGGGGGTATGGGGCTACACCTTC
-	TRBV10-2	TRBD1	TRBJ2-7	CASSEQGQPYEQYF	TGCGCCAGCAGTGAGCAGGGACAGCCATACGAGCAGTACTTC
-	TRBV28	-	TRBJ1-1	CASSLLTGGGTEAFF	TGTGCCAGCAGTTTGTTGACAGGAGGCGGCACTGAAGCTTTCTTT
-	TRBV11-2	TRBD2	TRBJ2-3	CASSFPTSGSTDTQYF	TGTGCCAGCAGCTTTCCGACTAGCGGGAGCACAGATACGCAGTATTTT
-	TRBV28	-	TRBJ2-1	CASSLAASNEQFF	TGTGCCAGCAGTTTGGCGGCGTCCAATGAGCAGTTCTTC
few	TRBV13	-	TRBJ2-1	CASSYRDPFNEQFF	TGTGCCAGCAGCTACCGGGACCCGTTCAATGAGCAGTTCTTC
-	TRBV28	-	TRBJ1-2	CASSFQGYYGYTF	TGTGCCAGCAGTTTCCAGGGGTACTATGGCTACACCTTC
medium-sized	TRBV7-8	-	TRBJ1-5	CASSLDDASNQPQHF	TGTGCCAGCAGCTTAGACGATGCTAGCAATCAGCCCCAGCATTTT
-	TRBV20-1	-	TRBJ2-7	CSANREQSTYEQYF	TGCAGTGCTAACCGGGAACAGTCAACCTACGAGCAGTACTTC
-	TRBV11-2	-	TRBJ2-3	CASSPAPESPDTQYF	TGTGCCAGCAGCCCGGCCCCGGAGAGCCCAGATACGCAGTATTTT
-	TRBV27	-	TRBJ2-2	CASSPRGTNTGELFF	TGTGCCAGCAGTCCCCGGGGGACCAACACCGGGGAGCTGTTTTTT